This entry lists 10 T cell receptor beta chains sequenced from one sample in a study of cytomegalovirus exposure and HLA in healthy donors. PCR used 60 Vbeta primers and 13 Jbeta primers. Some clones are missing from TCRdb's copy, which holds only in-frame ones; the method was immunoSEQ multiplex PCR. Of approximately 120,000 clones listed, about 80% are singletons. Sequencing used PBMCs. These receptors all come from a human donor in good health.

V usage is TRBV5-4 and J usage is TRBJ2-1; perhaps TRBD2 as D (6 bases). Trimming removed 1 base from V and 9 bases from J, with 20 bases in between. The length of the CDR3 is 16 residues. Germline-derived CDR1 and CDR2 are SGHNT and YYREEE (reference sequence). CDR3 loop: CASSLFRVGGLSEQFF. The CDR3 DNA is TGTGCCAGCAGCTTGTTTAGGGTCGGGGGACTTAGTGAGCAGTTCTTC. Looking up the rest from reference TRBV5-4 and TRBJ2-1 gives the full variable domain: ETGVTQSPTHLIKTRGQQVTLRCSSQSGHNTVSWYQQALGQGPQFIFQYYREEENGRGNFPPRFSGLQFPNYSSELNVNALELDDSALYLCASSLFRVGGLSEQFFGPGTRLTVL.

The table lists this clone with a few counts. The J gene is TRBJ2-7, the V gene TRBV19, with a tentative D call TRBD1 (5 bases). The CDR3 extends over 13 amino acids. Germline loops: CDR1 LNHDA, CDR2 SQIVND (reference sequence). The ends were cut back, 3 bases at V and 2 bases at J, with 8 bases in the middle. CDR3 in amino acids: CASSIMDTYEQYF. The CDR3, as DNA: TGTGCCAGTAGTATCATGGACACCTACGAGCAGTACTTC.

The chain is built from TRBV15 and TRBJ2-7; TRBD1 matches 10 bases. The ends lost 0 bases at V and 5 bases at J; junction bases unmatched: 10. The CDR3 is 17 residues long. Germline V CDR1 and CDR2: LNHNV, YYDKDF (reference sequence). This CDR3 is CATSRDLTGGAVDEQYF. DNA for the CDR3: TGTGCCACCAGCAGAGATCTGACAGGGGGCGCAGTGGACGAGCAGTACTTC.

This clone was recorded once. The chain recombines TRBV6-5 with TRBJ2-4; the D gene is possibly TRBD2 (5 bases). V was cut by 5 bases and J by 8 bases, with 13 bases left in between. CDR3 size: 13 residues. The germline gives CDR1 MNHEY, CDR2 SVGAGI. The CDR3 is CASSTRVRDIQYF. In DNA, the CDR3 is TGTGCCAGCAGTACTAGGGTACGAGACATTCAGTACTTC.

The CDR3 loop reads CASSPRNEQGSGGNNEQFF. The CDR3 region has the DNA TGCGCCAGCAGCCCCCGAAACGAACAGGGCAGCGGGGGGAACAATGAGCAGTTCTTC. The rearrangement links TRBV4-1 to TRBJ2-1; 9 nucleotides match TRBD2. Per the germline V gene, CDR1 is MGHRA and CDR2 is YSYEKL. The CDR3 covers 19 residues. After removal of 4 bases from V and 5 bases from J, the junction contained 18 bases not matched to a gene.

The rearrangement uses TRBV5-1 and TRBJ1-6; TRBD1 aligns across 7 bases. V trimming: 3 bases; J trimming: 6 bases; junction bases outside the gene matches: 6. Germline CDR1 and CDR2: SGHRS and YFSETQ. CDR3 length equals 15 residues. The DNA for the CDR3 is TGCGCCAGCAGCTCCCTGGACAGGACTAATTCACCCCTCCACTTT. Protein product: CASSSLDRTNSPLHF.

This chain uses TRBV6-1 with TRBJ2-7; the match to TRBD2 covers 8 bases. V shed 3 bases and J 0 bases; nucleotides not matched to a gene: 4. This CDR3 has 15 amino acids. Per the germline V gene, CDR1 is MNHNS and CDR2 is SASEGT. CDR3 amino acids: CASSDSGMHSYEQYF. CDR3 DNA: TGTGCCAGCAGTGATAGCGGGATGCACTCCTACGAGCAGTACTTC.

This clone was observed a few times. V is TRBV5-4 and J is TRBJ2-5; D might be TRBD2 (6 bases). V was clipped by 4 bases and J by 4 bases, with 14 bases between them. CDR1 and CDR2 from the germline V gene are SGHNT and YYREEE (reference sequence). This CDR3 contains 14 residues. The CDR3 DNA reads as TGTGCCAGCAGCCCTGGTGGCGGGGTAGAGACCCAGTACTTC. Its translation is CASSPGGGVETQYF.

CDR3 sequence: CAWTTGGNYEQYF. The DNA for the CDR3 is TGTGCCTGGACTACCGGGGGTAACTACGAGCAGTACTTC. The chain employs TRBV30 and TRBJ2-7; D might be TRBD2 (6 bases). V dropped 4 bases and J dropped 3 bases, with 13 bases sitting between them. The CDR3 has 13 amino acids. Germline CDR1 GTSNPN, CDR2 SVGIG (reference sequence).

This clone was seen a handful of times. The chain is built from TRBV2 and TRBJ1-1, with 7 bases that match TRBD1. Germline V gene data show CDR1 as SNHLY and CDR2 as FYNNEI. This CDR3 contains 15 residues. V lost 6 bases, J lost 2 bases, and 9 bases stayed unmatched. The CDR3 DNA sequence: TGTGCCAGCAGAAGAACCGGGACAGTTAACACTGAAGCTTTCTTT. Residues: CASRRTGTVNTEAFF.